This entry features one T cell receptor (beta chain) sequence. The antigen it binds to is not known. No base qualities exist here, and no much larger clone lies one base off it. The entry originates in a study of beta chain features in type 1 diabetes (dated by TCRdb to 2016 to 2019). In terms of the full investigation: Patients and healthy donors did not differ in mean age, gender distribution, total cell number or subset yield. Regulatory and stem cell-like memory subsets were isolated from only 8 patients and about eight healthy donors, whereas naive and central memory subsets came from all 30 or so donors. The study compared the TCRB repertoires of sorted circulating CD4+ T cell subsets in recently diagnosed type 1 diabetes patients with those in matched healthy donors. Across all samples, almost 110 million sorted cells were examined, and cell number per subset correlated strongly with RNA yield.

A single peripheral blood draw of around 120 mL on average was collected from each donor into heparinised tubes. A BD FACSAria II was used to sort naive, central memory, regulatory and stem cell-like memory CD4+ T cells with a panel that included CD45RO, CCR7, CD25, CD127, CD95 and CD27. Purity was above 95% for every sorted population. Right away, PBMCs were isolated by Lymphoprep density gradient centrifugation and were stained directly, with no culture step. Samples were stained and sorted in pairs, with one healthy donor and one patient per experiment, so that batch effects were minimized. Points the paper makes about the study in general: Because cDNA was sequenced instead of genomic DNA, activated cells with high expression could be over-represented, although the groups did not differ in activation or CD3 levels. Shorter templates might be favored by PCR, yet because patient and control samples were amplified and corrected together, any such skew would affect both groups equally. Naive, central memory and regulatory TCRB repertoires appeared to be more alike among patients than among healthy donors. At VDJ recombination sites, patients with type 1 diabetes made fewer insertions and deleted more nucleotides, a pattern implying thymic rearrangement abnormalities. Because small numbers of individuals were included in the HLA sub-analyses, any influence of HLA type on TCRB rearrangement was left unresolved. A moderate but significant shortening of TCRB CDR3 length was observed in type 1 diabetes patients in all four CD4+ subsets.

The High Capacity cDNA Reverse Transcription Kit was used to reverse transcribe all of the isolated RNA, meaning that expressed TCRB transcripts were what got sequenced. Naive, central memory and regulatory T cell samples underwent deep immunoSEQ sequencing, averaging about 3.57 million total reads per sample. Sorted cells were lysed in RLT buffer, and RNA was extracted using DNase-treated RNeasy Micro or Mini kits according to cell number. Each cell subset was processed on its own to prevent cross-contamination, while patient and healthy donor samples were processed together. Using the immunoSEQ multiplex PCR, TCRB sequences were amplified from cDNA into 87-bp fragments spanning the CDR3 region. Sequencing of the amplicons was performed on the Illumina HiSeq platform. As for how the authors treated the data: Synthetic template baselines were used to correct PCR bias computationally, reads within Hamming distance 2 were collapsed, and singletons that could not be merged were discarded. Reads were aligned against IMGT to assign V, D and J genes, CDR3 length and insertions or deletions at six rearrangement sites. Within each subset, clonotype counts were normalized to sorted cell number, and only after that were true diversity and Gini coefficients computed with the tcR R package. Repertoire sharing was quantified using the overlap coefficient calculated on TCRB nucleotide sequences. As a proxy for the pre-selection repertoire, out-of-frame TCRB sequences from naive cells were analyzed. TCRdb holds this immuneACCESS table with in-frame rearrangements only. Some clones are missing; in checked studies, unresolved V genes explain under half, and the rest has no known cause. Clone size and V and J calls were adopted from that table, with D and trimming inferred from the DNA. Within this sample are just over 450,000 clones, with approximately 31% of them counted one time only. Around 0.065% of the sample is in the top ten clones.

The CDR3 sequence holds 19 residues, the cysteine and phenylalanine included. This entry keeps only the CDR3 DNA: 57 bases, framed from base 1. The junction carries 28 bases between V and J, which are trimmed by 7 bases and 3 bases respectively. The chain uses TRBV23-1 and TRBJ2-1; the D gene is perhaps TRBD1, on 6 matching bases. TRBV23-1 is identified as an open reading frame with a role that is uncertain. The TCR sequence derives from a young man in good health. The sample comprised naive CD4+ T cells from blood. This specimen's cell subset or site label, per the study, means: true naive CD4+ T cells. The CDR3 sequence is CASNAVRDISIENYNEQFF. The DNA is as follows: TGCGCCAGCAATGCGGTCCGGGACATCTCCATCGAGAACTACAATGAGCAGTTCTTC.